What follows are 4 T cell receptor beta chains derived from one specimen sequenced in a study of blood T cell repertoires in COVID-19. The repertoire was sequenced with immunoSEQ multiplex PCR; TCRdb's copy has only in-frame clones and lacks some. The sample comprises 120,000 or so clones, over 85% of which are singletons, and about 4.5% rests with the top ten. The sequencing sample was made of peripheral blood. Receptor source: a man aged 55 to 69 with COVID-19, enrolled during active disease.

The gene calls are TRBV6-1 and TRBJ2-7; a possible D gene is TRBD2 (6 bases). The CDR3 is 17 residues long. V was clipped by 1 base and J by 0 bases, with 16 bases between them. Germline V lookup: CDR1 MNHNS, CDR2 SASEGT. The CDR3 reads CASSEGIGGAGSYEQYF. The CDR3 DNA sequence: TGTGCCAGCAGTGAAGGTATCGGGGGAGCAGGCTCCTACGAGCAGTACTTC.

The chain uses TRBV4-1 and TRBJ2-7, with D maybe TRBD1 (6 bases). This CDR3 spans 14 amino acids. Trimming shortened V by 2 bases and J by 5 bases, and 13 bases separated the two germline ends. From germline, CDR1 is MGHRA and CDR2 YSYEKL. CDR3 DNA: TGCGCCAGCAGCCAACCGGCACAGGGCCACGAGCAGTACTTC. Translated, it gives CASSQPAQGHEQYF.

This rearrangement joins TRBV2 to TRBJ2-1; TRBD1 aligns across 9 bases. From germline, CDR1 is SNHLY and CDR2 FYNNEI. The CDR3 contains 15 residues. V gave up 7 bases and J gave up 2 bases; unmatched junction bases: 6. The CDR3 protein is CASNTRTGAYNEQFF. In nucleotides, the CDR3 is TGTGCCAGCAATACCCGGACAGGGGCCTACAATGAGCAGTTCTTC.

The CDR3 loop reads CASSPGPPRETQYF. Here the CDR3 DNA reads TGTGCCAGCAGCCCAGGGCCCCCTCGAGAGACCCAGTACTTC. The chain couples TRBV9 to TRBJ2-5; maybe TRBD1 (5 bases). V gave up 4 bases and J gave up 4 bases, with 14 bases separating them. In germline, CDR1 is SGDLS, CDR2 YYNGEE. The CDR3 has 14 residues.